This T cell receptor beta chain was captured by sequencing in a study of shared clonotypes between healthy human individuals. V lost 0 bases, J lost 4 bases, and 8 bases lay in between. CDR1 and CDR2 from the germline V gene are MNHEY and SVGAGI. The CDR3 is made up of 14 amino acids. Using immunoSEQ multiplex PCR, the repertoire was profiled, and TCRdb retains in-frame clones only, with some absent. The sample has under 2.5 million clones, 85% to 95% seen once. A remark on this clone: Within the sample, other DNA sequences also encode this same CDR3.

This TCR was sampled from a man between 18 and 35 years old in good health. Some clones in this sample may be carry-over from other donors' samples. Sequenced material: naive CD4+ T cells from PBMCs. Subset: CD45RA+ positively selected. The genes are TRBV6-5 and TRBJ2-3; TRBD1 or TRBD2 may be the D gene (6 bases each). CDR3 protein: CASSYSGGSDTQYF. In DNA, the CDR3 is TGTGCCAGCAGTTACTCGGGGGGCTCAGATACGCAGTATTTT.